This TCR beta chain was retrieved from a study of blood T cell repertoires in COVID-19. This CDR3 is 13 amino acids long. With V trimmed by 7 bases and J by 4 bases, 6 bases remained unmatched. Germline V gives CDR1 SGHRS, CDR2 YFSETQ. Sequencing was performed with immunoSEQ multiplex PCR; in TCRdb, only in-frame clones are kept and a portion is missing. The repertoire holds about 130,000 clones, with roughly four fifths as singletons. The sequence was collected from a woman aged 55-69 years with acute or convalescent COVID-19. Sequences were obtained from peripheral blood. The chain couples TRBV5-1 to TRBJ1-2; 8 bases align to TRBD1. The CDR3, as DNA: TGCGCCAGCGGACAGGGAACCTCCTATGGCTACACCTTC. Translating gives CASGQGTSYGYTF.